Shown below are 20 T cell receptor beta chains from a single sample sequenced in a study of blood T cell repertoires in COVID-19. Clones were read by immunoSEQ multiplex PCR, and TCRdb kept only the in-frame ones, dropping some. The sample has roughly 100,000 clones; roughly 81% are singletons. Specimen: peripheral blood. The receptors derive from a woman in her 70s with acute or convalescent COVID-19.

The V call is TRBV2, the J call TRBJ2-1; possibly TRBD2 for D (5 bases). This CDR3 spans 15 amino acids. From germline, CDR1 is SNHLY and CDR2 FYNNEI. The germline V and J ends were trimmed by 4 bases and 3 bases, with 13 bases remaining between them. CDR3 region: CASSGTLARYNEQFF. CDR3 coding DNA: TGTGCCAGCAGTGGGACTCTGGCCCGCTACAATGAGCAGTTCTTC.

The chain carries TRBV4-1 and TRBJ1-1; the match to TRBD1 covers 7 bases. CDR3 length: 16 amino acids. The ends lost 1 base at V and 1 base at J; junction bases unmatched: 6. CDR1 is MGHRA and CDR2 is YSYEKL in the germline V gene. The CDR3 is CASSQGPGGTNTEAFF. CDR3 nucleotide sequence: TGCGCCAGCAGCCAAGGACCAGGGGGGACGAACACTGAAGCTTTCTTT.

As DNA, the CDR3 is TGTGCCAGCAGCTTTTCCAAGAACACTGAAGCTTTCTTT. Translated, it gives CASSFSKNTEAFF. The chain recombines TRBV7-2 with TRBJ1-1; D ambiguous. Germline V gene sequence: CDR1 SGHTA, CDR2 FQGNSA. This CDR3 region has 13 residues. Trimming cost V 3 bases and J 1 base, with 6 bases left between them.

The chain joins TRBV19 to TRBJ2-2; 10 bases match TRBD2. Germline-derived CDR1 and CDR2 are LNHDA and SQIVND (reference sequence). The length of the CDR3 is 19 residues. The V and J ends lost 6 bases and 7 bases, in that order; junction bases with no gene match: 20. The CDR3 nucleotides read TGTGCCAGTAGCCGGACCGTACCGGGACTAGCGACCACAGGCGGGGAGCTGTTTTTT. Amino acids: CASSRTVPGLATTGGELFF.

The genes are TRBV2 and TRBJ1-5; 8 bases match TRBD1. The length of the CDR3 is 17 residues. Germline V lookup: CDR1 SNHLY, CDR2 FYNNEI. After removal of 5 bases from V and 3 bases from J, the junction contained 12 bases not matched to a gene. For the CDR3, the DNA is TGTGCCAGCAGTACCACTCCCACAGGGGGTTTCAATCAGCCCCAGCATTTT. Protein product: CASSTTPTGGFNQPQHF.

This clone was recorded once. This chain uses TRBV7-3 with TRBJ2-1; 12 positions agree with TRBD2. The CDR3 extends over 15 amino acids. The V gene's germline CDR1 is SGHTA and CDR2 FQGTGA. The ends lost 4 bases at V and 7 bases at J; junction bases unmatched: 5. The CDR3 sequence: CASSSLAGGPNEQFF. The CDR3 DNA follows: TGTGCCAGCAGCTCCCTAGCGGGAGGGCCTAATGAGCAGTTCTTC.

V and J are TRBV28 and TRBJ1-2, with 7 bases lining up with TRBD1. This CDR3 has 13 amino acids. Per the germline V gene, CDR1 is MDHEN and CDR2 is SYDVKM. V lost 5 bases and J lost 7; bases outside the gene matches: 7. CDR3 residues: CASSGAGGLGYTF. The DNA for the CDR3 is TGTGCCAGCAGTGGGGCAGGGGGGCTTGGCTACACCTTC.

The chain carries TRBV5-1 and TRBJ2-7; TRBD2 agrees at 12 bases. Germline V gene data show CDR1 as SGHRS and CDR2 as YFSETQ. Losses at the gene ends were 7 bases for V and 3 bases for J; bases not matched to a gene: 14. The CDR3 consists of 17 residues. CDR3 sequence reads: CASRRSASGRAVYEQYF. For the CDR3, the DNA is TGCGCCAGCCGTCGGTCGGCTAGCGGGAGGGCCGTCTACGAGCAGTACTTC. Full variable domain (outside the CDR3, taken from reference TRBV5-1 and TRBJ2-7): KAGVTQTPRYLIKTRGQQVTLSCSPISGHRSVSWYQQTPGQGLQFLFEYFSETQRNKGNFPGRFSGRQFSNSRSEMNVSTLELGDSALYLCASRRSASGRAVYEQYFGPGTRLTVT.

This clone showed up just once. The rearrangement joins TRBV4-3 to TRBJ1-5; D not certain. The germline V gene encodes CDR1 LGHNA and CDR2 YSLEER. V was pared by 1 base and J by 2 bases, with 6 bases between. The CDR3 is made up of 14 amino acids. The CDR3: CASSQVVGNQPQHF. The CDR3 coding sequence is TGCGCCAGCAGCCAAGTCGTTGGCAATCAGCCCCAGCATTTT.

This chain's CDR3 is CASSESNNEQFF. CDR3 in DNA: TGCGCCAGCAGTGAAAGCAACAATGAGCAGTTCTTC. The genes are TRBV10-2 and TRBJ2-1; D is ambiguous. Germline assignment: CDR1 WSHSY and CDR2 SAAADI. This CDR3 is 12 amino acids long. Trimming cost V 3 bases and J 5 bases, with 5 bases left between them.

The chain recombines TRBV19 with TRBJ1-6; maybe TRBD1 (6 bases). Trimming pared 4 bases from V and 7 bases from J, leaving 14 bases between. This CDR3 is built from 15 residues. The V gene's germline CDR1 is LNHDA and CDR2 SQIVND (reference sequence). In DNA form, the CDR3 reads TGTGCCAGTAGTAGCCAGGACAGACCAAATTCACCCCTCCACTTT. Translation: CASSSQDRPNSPLHF.

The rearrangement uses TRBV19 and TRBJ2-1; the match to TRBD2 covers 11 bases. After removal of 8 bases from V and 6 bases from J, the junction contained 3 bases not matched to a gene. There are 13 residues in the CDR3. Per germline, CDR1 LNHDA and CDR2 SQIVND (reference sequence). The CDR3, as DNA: TGTGCCAGTTCTAGCGGGGGGACCAATGAGCAGTTCTTC. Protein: CASSSGGTNEQFF.

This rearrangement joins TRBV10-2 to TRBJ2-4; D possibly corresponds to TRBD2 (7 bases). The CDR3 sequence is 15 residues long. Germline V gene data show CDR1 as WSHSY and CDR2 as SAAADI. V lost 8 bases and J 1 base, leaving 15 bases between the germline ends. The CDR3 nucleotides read TGCGCCAGCGGGGGGGGCAGTGTGGCCAAAAACATTCAGTACTTC. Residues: CASGGGSVAKNIQYF.

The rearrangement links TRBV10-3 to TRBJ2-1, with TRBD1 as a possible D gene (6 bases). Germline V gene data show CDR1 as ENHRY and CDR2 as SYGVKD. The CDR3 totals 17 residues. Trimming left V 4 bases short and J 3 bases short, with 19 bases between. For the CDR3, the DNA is TGTGCCATCAGTGGGCTCGTTACAGGGCGGAACTACAATGAGCAGTTCTTC. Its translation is CAISGLVTGRNYNEQFF.

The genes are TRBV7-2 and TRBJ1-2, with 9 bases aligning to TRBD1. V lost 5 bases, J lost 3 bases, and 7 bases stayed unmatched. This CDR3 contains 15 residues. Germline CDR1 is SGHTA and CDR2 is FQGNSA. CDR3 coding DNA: TGTGCCAGCAGCCTACCCGACAGGGGGGACTATGGCTACACCTTC. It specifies CASSLPDRGDYGYTF. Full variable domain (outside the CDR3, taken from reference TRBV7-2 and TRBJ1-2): GAGVSQSPSNKVTEKGKDVELRCDPISGHTALYWYRQSLGQGLEFLIYFQGNSAPDKSGLPSDRFSAERTGGSVSTLTIQRTQQEDSAVYLCASSLPDRGDYGYTFGSGTRLTVV.

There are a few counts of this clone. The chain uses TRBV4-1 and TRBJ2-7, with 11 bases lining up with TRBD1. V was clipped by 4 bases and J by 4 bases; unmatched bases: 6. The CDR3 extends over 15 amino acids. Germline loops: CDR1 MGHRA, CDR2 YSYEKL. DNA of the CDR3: TGCGCCAGCAGCCCCGGGACAGGGGGATTTTACGAGCAGTACTTC. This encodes CASSPGTGGFYEQYF.

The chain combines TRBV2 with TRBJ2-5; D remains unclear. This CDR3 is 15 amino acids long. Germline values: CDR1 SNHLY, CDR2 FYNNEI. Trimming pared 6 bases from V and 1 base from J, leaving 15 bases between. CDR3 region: CASSQEVLSQETQYF. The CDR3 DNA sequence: TGTGCCAGCAGCCAAGAGGTACTATCCCAAGAGACCCAGTACTTC.

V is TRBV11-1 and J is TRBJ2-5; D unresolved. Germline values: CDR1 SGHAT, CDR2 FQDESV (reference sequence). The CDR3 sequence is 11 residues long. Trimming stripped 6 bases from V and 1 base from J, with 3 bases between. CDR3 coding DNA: TGTGCCAGCAGGGCCCAAGAGACCCAGTACTTC. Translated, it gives CASRAQETQYF.

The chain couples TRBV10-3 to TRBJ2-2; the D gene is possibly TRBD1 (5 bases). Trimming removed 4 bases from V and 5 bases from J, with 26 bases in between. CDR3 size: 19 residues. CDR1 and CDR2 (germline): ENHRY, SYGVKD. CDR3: CAISVVGRALGAATGELFF. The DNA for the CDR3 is TGTGCCATCAGTGTTGTCGGCAGGGCTTTAGGGGCAGCTACCGGGGAGCTGTTTTTT.

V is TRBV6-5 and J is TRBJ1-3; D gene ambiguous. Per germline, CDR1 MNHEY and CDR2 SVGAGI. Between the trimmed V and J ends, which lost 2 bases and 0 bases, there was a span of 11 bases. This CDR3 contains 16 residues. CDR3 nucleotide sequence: TGTGCCAGCAGTTACACTTTCACCTCCTCTGGAAACACCATATATTTT. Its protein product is CASSYTFTSSGNTIYF.